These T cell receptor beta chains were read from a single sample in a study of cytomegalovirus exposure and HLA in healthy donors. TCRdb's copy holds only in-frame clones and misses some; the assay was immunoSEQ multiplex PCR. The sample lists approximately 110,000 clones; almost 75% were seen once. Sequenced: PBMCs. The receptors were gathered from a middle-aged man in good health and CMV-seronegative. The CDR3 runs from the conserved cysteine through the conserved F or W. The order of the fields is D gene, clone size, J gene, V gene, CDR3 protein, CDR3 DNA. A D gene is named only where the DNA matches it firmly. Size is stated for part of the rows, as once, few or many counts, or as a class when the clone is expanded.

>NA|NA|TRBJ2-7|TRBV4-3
CASSQANQDEQYF
TGCGCCAGCAGCCAAGCAAACCAGGACGAGCAGTACTTC
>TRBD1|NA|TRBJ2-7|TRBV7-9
CSSSLRTGQGPYEQYF
TGTTCCAGCAGCTTAAGAACGGGACAGGGACCCTACGAGCAGTACTTC
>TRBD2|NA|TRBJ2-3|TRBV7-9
CASSLGPSGSEDTQYF
TGTGCCAGCAGCTTAGGCCCTAGCGGGAGTGAGGATACGCAGTATTTT
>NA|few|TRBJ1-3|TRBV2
CASSPLRHAGNTIYF
TGTGCCAGCAGTCCTTTGAGACATGCTGGAAACACCATATATTTT
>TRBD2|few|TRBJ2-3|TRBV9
CASSVGGGDGTDTQYF
TGTGCCAGCAGCGTAGGTGGGGGGGACGGCACAGATACGCAGTATTTT
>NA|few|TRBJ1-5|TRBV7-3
CASSLIDCQPQHF
TGTGCCAGCAGCTTAATAGATTGTCAGCCCCAGCATTTT
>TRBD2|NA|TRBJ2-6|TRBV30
CAWRGGTGANVLTF
TGTGCCTGGAGGGGAGGGACTGGGGCCAACGTCCTGACTTTC
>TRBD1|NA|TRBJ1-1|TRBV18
CASSPRQGPEAFF
TGTGCCAGCTCACCACGACAGGGGCCTGAAGCTTTCTTT
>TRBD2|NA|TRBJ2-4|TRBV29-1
CSVEFGGGVRRNIQYF
TGCAGCGTTGAGTTTGGCGGGGGGGTAAGGCGAAACATTCAGTACTTC
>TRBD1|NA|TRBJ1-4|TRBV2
CASSVGRTGRSEKLFF
TGTGCCAGCAGTGTAGGGCGGACAGGGAGGAGTGAAAAACTGTTTTTT
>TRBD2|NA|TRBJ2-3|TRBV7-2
CASSPSGGATDTQYF
TGTGCCAGCAGCCCTAGCGGGGGGGCCACAGATACGCAGTATTTT
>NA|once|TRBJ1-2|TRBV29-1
CSAPGSGGAYGYTF
TGCAGCGCCCCAGGCTCAGGTGGGGCCTATGGCTACACCTTC
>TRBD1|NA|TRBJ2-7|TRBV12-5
CASGLPERGQGIYEQYF
TGTGCTAGTGGTTTGCCCGAAAGAGGACAGGGGATCTACGAGCAGTACTTC
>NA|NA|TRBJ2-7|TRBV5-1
CASSFVASLSYEQYF
TGCGCCAGCAGCTTCGTCGCCAGTCTTTCCTACGAGCAGTACTTC
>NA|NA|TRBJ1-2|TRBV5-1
CASSLGQRNYGYTF
TGCGCCAGCAGTTTAGGACAGAGAAACTATGGCTACACCTTC
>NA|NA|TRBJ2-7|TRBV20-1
CSAPVPYEQYF
TGCAGCGCACCGGTCCCCTACGAGCAGTACTTC
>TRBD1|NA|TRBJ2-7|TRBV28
CASSLGQGRSYEQYF
TGTGCCAGCAGTTTGGGACAGGGGAGATCCTACGAGCAGTACTTC
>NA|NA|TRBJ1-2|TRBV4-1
CASSQGARDYGYTF
TGCGCCAGCAGCCAAGGGGCCAGGGACTATGGCTACACCTTC
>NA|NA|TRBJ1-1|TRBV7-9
CASSLARVATEAFF
TGTGCCAGCAGCTTAGCGCGGGTCGCCACTGAAGCTTTCTTT
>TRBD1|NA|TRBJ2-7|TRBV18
CASSPPGQGNSYEQYF
TGTGCCAGCTCACCACCGGGACAGGGGAATTCCTACGAGCAGTACTTC
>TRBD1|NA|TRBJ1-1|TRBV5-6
CASSLSGTGGAFF
TGTGCCAGCAGCTTGTCAGGGACAGGGGGGGCTTTCTTT
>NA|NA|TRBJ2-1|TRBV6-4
CASGEVGGSYNEQFF
TGTGCCAGCGGGGAAGTAGGGGGCTCCTACAATGAGCAGTTCTTC
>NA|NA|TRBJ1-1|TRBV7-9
CASTIHRDKNTEAFF
TGTGCCAGCACCATCCACCGGGACAAGAACACTGAAGCTTTCTTT
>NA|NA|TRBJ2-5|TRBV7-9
CASSLVYNGETQYF
TGTGCCAGCAGCTTAGTGTACAATGGTGAGACCCAGTACTTC
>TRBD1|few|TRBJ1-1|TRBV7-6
CASSLDRGFSEAFF
TGTGCCAGCAGCCTGGACAGGGGATTTAGTGAAGCTTTCTTT
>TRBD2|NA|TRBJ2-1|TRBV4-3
CASSQVGGGLSSYNEQFF
TGCGCCAGCAGCCAAGTCGGCGGGGGTCTTTCCTCCTACAATGAGCAGTTCTTC
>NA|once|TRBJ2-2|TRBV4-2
CASSPATAGELFF
TGTGCCAGCAGCCCAGCTACAGCCGGGGAGCTGTTTTTT
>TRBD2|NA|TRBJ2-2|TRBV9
CASSVVAGRGTGELFF
TGTGCCAGCAGCGTAGTGGCCGGGAGGGGGACCGGGGAGCTGTTTTTT
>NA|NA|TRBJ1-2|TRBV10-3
CAIRTADYGYTF
TGTGCCATACGGACAGCAGACTATGGCTACACCTTC
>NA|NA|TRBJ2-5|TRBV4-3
CASSRLTGTTQETQYF
TGCGCCAGCAGCCGATTGACCGGGACAACACAAGAGACCCAGTACTTC
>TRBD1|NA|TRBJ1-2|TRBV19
CASRRDRGFYGYTF
TGTGCCAGTAGGCGAGACAGGGGGTTTTATGGCTACACCTTC
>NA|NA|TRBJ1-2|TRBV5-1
CASSWGTRTEPYGYTF
TGCGCCAGCAGCTGGGGGACGCGGACAGAACCTTATGGCTACACCTTC
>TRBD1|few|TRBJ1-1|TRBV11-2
CASRPSTGGNTEAFF
TGTGCCAGCAGACCAAGCACAGGGGGGAACACTGAAGCTTTCTTT
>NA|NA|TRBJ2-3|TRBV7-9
CASSHPGAKDTQYF
TGTGCCAGCAGCCACCCTGGGGCTAAAGATACGCAGTATTTT
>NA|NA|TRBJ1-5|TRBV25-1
CASSESRISGNQPQHF
TGTGCCAGCAGTGAATCCAGGATTTCGGGCAATCAGCCCCAGCATTTT
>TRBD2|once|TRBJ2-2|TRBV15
CATSRGGSANTGELFF
TGTGCCACCAGCAGAGGCGGGAGCGCGAACACCGGGGAGCTGTTTTTT
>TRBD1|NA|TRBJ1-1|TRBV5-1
CASARGQGFGTEAFF
TGCGCCAGCGCGAGGGGACAGGGGTTCGGCACTGAAGCTTTCTTT
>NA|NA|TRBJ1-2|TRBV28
CASGFPPLRDGYTF
TGTGCCAGCGGATTCCCCCCACTTCGGGATGGCTACACCTTC
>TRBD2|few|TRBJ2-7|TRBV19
CASRGLGGNYEQYF
TGTGCCAGTAGAGGACTGGGAGGGAACTACGAGCAGTACTTC
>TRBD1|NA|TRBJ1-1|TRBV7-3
CASSLTPTGTGNTEAFF
TGTGCCAGCAGCTTAACCCCTACCGGGACAGGGAACACTGAAGCTTTCTTT
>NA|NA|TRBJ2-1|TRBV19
CASSIDLGQIYNEQFF
TGTGCCAGTAGTATAGATCTTGGACAGATCTACAATGAGCAGTTCTTC
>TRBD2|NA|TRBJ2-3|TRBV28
CASSPRVRGEQYF
TGTGCCAGCAGTCCCCGCGTTCGGGGGGAACAGTATTTT
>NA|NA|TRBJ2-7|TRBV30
CAWSSQASGAAF
TGTGCCTGGAGTTCACAGGCCTCAGGTGCAGCCTTC
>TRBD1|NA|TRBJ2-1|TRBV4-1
CASSQGTGGYEQFF
TGCGCCAGCAGCCAGGGGACAGGGGGCTATGAGCAGTTCTTC
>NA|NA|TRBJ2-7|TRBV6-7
CASSYPGGAYEQYF
TGTGCCAGCAGTTACCCCGGGGGTGCTTACGAGCAGTACTTC